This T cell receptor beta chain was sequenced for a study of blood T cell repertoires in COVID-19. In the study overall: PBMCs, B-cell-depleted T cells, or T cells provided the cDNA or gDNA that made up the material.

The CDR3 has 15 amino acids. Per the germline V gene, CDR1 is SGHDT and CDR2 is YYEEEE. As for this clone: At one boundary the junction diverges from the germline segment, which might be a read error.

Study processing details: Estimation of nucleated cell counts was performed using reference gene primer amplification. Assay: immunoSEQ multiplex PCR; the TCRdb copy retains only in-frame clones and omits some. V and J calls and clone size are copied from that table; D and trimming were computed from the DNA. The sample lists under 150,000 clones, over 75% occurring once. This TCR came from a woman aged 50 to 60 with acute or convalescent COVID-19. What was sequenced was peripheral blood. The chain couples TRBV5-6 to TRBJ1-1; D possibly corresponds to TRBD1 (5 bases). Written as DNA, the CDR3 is TGTGCCAGCGGCTTCACCCCGCAGGGTAACACTGAAGCTTTCTTT. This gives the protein CASGFTPQGNTEAFF.